This T cell receptor (beta chain) was sequenced in a study of shared clonotypes between healthy human individuals. Trimming removed 8 bases at V and 0 bases at J, with 15 bases between. CDR3 length equals 15 residues. Germline V lookup: CDR1 SGDLS, CDR2 YYNGEE. Using immunoSEQ multiplex PCR, the repertoire was profiled, and TCRdb retains in-frame clones only, with some absent. The data contain over a million clones, 95% to 97% of them singletons. A split of CD4+ cells into CD45RA+ naive and CD45RA-negative memory subsets was performed. Sequenced sample: naive CD4+ T cells sorted from blood. Stated subset: CD45RA+ positively selected. The chain uses TRBV9 and TRBJ1-5, with D possibly being TRBD1 (6 bases). The sequence was collected from a man aged 25 to 45 in good health. The CDR3, as DNA: TGTGCCAGTTCTCCGGGACACTATAGCAATCAGCCCCAGCATTTT. Protein sequence: CASSPGHYSNQPQHF.